This record concerns one TCR beta chain sequence. The CDR3 is made up of 14 amino acids. Trimming removed 5 bases from V and 4 bases from J, with 14 bases in between. The germline CDR1 and CDR2 sequences are MNHEY and SMNVEV (reference sequence). This specimen comes from a study of control samples from healthy donors and cancer patients. Clones were sequenced by immunoSEQ multiplex PCR, and TCRdb holds only the in-frame ones, with some missing. The repertoire has tens of thousands of clones, more than 75% of them found once; the top ten carry about 16%. The specimen was blood. This TCR derives from a man aged 50-60 years in good health. This chain links TRBV27 with TRBJ1-2, with a tentative D call TRBD1 (6 bases). As DNA, the CDR3 is TGTGCCAGCAGTATAGGACAGACTCCCTATGGCTACACCTTC. Residues: CASSIGQTPYGYTF.